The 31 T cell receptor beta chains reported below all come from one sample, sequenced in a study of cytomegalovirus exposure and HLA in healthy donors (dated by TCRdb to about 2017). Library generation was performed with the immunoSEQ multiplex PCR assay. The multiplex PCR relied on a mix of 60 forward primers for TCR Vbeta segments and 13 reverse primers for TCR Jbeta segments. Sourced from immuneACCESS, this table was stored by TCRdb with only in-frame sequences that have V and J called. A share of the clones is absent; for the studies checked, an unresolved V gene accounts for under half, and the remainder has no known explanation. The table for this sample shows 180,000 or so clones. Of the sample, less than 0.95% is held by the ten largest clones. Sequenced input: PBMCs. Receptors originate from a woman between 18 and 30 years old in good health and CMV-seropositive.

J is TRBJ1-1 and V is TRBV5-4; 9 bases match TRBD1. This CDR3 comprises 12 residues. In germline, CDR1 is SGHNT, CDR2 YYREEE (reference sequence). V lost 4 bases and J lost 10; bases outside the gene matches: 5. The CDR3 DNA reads TGTGCCAGCAGCCACCAGACAGGGGGAGCTTTCTTT. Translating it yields CASSHQTGGAFF.

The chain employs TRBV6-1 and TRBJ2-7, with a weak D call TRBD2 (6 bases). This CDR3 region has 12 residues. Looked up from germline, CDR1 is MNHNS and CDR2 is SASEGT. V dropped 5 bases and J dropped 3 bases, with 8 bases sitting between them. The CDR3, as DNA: TGTGCCAGCAGTTGGGGGGTCTACGAGCAGTACTTC. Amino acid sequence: CASSWGVYEQYF.

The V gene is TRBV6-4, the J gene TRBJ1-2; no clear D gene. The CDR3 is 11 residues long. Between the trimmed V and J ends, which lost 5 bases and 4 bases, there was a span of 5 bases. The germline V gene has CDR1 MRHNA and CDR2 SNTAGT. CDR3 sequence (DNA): TGTGCCAGCAGTAACAGCTATGGCTACACCTTC. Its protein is CASSNSYGYTF.

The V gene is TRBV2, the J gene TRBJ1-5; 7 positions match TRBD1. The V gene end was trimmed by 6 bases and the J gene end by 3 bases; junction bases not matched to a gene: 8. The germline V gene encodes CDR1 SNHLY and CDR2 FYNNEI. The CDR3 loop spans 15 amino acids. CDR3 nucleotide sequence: TGTGCCAGCAGCGCCGACAGGGCGGCCAATCAGCCCCAGCATTTT. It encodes CASSADRAANQPQHF.

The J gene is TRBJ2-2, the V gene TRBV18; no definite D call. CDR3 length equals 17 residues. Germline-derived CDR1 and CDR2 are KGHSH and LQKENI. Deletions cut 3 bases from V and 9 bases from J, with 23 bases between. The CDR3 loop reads CASSPAPGQPHRWELFF. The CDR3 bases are TGTGCCAGCTCACCGGCCCCTGGGCAACCTCACCGTTGGGAGCTGTTTTTT.

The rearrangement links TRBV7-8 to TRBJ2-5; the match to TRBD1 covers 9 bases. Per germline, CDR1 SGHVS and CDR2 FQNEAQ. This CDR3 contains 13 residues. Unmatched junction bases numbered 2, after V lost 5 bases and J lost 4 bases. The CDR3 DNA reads TGTGCCAGCAGCGAGGACAGGGGAGAGACCCAGTACTTC. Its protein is CASSEDRGETQYF.

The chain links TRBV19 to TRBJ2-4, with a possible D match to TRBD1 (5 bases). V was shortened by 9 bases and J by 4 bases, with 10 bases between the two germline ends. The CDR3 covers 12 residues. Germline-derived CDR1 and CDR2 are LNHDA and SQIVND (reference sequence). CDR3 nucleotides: TGTGCCAGCCTGGGGCAAAAAAACATTCAGTACTTC. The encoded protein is CASLGQKNIQYF.

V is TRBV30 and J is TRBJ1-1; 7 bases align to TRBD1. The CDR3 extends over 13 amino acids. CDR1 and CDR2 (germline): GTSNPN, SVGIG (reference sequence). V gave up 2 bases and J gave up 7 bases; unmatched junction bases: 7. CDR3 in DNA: TGTGCCTGGAGTATAACAGGGGTGGGTGAAGCTTTCTTT. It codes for CAWSITGVGEAFF.

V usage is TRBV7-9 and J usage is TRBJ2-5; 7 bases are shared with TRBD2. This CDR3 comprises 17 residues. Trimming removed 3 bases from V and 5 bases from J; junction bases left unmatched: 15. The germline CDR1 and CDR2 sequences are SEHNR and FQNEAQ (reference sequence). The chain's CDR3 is CASSFGGASGGGETQYF. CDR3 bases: TGTGCCAGCAGCTTCGGAGGGGCTAGCGGCGGTGGTGAGACCCAGTACTTC.

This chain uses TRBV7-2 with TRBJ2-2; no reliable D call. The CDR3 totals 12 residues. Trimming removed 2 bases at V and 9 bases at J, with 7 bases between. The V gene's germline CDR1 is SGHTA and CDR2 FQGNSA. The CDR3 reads CASSLTHRELFF. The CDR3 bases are TGTGCCAGCAGCTTAACTCACCGGGAGCTGTTTTTT. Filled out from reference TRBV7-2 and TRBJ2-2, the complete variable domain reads GAGVSQSPSNKVTEKGKDVELRCDPISGHTALYWYRQSLGQGLEFLIYFQGNSAPDKSGLPSDRFSAERTGGSVSTLTIQRTQQEDSAVYLCASSLTHRELFFGEGSRLTVL.

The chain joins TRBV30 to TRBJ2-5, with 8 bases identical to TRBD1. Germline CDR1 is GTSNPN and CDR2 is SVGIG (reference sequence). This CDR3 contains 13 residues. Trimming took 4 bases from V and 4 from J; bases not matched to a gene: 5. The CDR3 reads CAWNADRGETQYF. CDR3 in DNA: TGTGCCTGGAACGCCGACAGGGGAGAGACCCAGTACTTC.

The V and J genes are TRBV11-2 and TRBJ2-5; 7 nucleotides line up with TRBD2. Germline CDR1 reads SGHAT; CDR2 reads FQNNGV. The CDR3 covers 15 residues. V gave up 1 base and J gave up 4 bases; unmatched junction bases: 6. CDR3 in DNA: TGTGCCAGCAGCTTAGCTAGCGGAGTCCGAGAGACCCAGTACTTC. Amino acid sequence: CASSLASGVRETQYF.

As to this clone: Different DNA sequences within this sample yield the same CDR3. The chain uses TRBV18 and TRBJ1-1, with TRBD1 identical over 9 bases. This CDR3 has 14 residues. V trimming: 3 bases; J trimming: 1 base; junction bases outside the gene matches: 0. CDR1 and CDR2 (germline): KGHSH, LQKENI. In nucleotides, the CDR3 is TGTGCCAGCTCACCGGGACAGGGGAACACTGAAGCTTTCTTT. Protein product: CASSPGQGNTEAFF.

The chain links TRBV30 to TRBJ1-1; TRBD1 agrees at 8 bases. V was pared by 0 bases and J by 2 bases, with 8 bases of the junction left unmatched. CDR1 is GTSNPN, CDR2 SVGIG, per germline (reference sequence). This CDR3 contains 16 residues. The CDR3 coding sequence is TGTGCCTGGAGTGTAGGTTACAGGGGGGATAACACTGAAGCTTTCTTT. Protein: CAWSVGYRGDNTEAFF.

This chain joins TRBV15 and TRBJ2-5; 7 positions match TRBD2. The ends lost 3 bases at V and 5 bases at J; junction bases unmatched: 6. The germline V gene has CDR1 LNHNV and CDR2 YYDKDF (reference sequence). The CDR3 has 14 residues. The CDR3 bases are TGTGCCACCAGCAGTTTCCGGGGAGGGGAGACCCAGTACTTC. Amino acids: CATSSFRGGETQYF.

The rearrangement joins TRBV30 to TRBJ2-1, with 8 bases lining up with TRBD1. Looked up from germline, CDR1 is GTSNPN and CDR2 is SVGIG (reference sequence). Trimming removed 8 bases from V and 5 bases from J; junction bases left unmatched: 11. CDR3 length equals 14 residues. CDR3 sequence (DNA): TGTGCCGGACTACAGGGGGGAGTCGACAATGAGCAGTTCTTC. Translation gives CAGLQGGVDNEQFF.

CDR3 coding DNA: TGTGCCAGCAGCTTAGCTACGGGACTAGGAGTGAAGACCCAGTACTTC. Encoded protein: CASSLATGLGVKTQYF. The chain uses TRBV7-9 and TRBJ2-5; 8 bases are shared with TRBD2. The V gene's germline CDR1 is SEHNR and CDR2 FQNEAQ (reference sequence). Unmatched junction bases numbered 9, after V lost 0 bases and J lost 6 bases. The CDR3 runs to 16 residues. Together with reference TRBV7-9 and TRBJ2-5, the CDR3 gives the full variable domain: DTGVSQNPRHKITKRGQNVTFRCDPISEHNRLYWYRQTLGQGPEFLTYFQNEAQLEKSRLLSDRFSAERPKGSFSTLEIQRTEQGDSAMYLCASSLATGLGVKTQYFGPGTRLLVL.

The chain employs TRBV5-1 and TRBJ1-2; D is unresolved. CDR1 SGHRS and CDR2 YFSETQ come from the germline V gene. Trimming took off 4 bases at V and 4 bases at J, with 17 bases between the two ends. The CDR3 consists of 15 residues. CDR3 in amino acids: CASSLNPTLTYGYTF. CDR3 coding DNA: TGCGCCAGCAGCCTGAACCCGACACTTACCTATGGCTACACCTTC. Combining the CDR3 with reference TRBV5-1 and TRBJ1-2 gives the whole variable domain KAGVTQTPRYLIKTRGQQVTLSCSPISGHRSVSWYQQTPGQGLQFLFEYFSETQRNKGNFPGRFSGRQFSNSRSEMNVSTLELGDSALYLCASSLNPTLTYGYTFGSGTRLTVV.

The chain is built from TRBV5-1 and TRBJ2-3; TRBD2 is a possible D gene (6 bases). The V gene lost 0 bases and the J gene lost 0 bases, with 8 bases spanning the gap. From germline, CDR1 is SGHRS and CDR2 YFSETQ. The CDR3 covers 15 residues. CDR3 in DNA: TGCGCCAGCAGCTTGGGTGGGGGGAGCACAGATACGCAGTATTTT. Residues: CASSLGGGSTDTQYF. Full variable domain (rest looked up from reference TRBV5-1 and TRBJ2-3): KAGVTQTPRYLIKTRGQQVTLSCSPISGHRSVSWYQQTPGQGLQFLFEYFSETQRNKGNFPGRFSGRQFSNSRSEMNVSTLELGDSALYLCASSLGGGSTDTQYFGPGTRLTVL.

Written as DNA, the CDR3 is TGTGCCAGCAGGCTGACTAGCTGGGAGACCCAGTACTTC. Protein product: CASRLTSWETQYF. The V and J genes are TRBV6-5 and TRBJ2-5, with 7 bases identical to TRBD2. CDR1 and CDR2 from the germline V gene are MNHEY and SVGAGI. The CDR3 has 13 amino acids. V was clipped by 6 bases and J by 5 bases; unmatched bases: 6.

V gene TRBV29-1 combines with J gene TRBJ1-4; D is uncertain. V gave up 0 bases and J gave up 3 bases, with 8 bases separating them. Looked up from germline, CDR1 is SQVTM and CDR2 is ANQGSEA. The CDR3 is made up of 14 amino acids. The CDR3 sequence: CSVEERVSNEKLFF. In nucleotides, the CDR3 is TGCAGCGTTGAAGAGAGGGTGTCTAATGAAAAACTGTTTTTT.

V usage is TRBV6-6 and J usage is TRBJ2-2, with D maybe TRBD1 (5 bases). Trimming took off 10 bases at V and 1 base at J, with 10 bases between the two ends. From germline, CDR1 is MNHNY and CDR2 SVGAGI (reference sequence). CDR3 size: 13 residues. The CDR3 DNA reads TGTGCCACCTTAGGGGAGAACACCGGGGAGCTGTTTTTT. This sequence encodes CATLGENTGELFF.

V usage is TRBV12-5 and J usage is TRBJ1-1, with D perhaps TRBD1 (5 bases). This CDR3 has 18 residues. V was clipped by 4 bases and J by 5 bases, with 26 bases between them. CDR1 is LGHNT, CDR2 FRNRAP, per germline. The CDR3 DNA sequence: TGTGCTAGTGGTTCCAACTTACTGGGGCGGGGGTGGAAGACTGAAGCTTTCTTT. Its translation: CASGSNLLGRGWKTEAFF.

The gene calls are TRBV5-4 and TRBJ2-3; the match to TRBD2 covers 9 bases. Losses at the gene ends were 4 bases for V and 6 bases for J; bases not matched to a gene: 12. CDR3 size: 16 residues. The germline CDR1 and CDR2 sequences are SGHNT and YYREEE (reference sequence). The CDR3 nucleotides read TGTGCCAGCAGCCCGACGGGTAGCGGGAGAGGGGATACGCAGTATTTT. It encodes CASSPTGSGRGDTQYF. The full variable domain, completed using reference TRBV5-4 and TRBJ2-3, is ETGVTQSPTHLIKTRGQQVTLRCSSQSGHNTVSWYQQALGQGPQFIFQYYREEENGRGNFPPRFSGLQFPNYSSELNVNALELDDSALYLCASSPTGSGRGDTQYFGPGTRLTVL.

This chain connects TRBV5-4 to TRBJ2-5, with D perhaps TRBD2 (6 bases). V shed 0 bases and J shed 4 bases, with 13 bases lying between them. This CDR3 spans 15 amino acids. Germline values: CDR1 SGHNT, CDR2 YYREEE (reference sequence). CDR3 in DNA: TGTGCCAGCAGCTTGGAGGCAGGGACTGGAGAGACCCAGTACTTC. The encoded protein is CASSLEAGTGETQYF.

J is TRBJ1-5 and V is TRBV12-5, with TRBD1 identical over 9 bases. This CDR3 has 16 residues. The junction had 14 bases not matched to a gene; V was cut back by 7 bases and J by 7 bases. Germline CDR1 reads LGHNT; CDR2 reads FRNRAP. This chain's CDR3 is CASAIWGDRAYQPQHF. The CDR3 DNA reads TGTGCTAGTGCTATTTGGGGGGACAGGGCATACCAGCCCCAGCATTTT.

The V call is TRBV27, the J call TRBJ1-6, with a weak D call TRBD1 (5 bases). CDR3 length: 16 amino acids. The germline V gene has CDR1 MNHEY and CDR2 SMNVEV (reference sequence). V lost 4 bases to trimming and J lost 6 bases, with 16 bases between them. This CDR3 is CASSSSFGQINSPLHF. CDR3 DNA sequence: TGTGCCAGCAGTTCCAGTTTTGGACAAATTAATTCACCCCTCCACTTT.

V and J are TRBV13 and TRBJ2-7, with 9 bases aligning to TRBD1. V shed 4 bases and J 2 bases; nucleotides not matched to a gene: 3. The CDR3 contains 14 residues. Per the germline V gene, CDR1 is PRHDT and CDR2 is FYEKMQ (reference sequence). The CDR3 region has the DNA TGTGCCAGCAGCTCCGGGACAGGGCCCTACGAGCAGTACTTC. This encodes CASSSGTGPYEQYF.

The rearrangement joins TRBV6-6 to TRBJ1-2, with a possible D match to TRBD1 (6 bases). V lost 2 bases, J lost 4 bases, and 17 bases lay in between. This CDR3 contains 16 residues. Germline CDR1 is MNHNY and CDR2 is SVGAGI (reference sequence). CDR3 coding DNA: TGTGCCAGCAGTTACCCTTTCGACAGGACCACCTATGGCTACACCTTC. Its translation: CASSYPFDRTTYGYTF.

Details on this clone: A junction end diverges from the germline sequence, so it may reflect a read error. In DNA form, the CDR3 reads TGTGCCTGGAGTGCCATGCCAGGGAACCTGGACTTC. Protein product: CAWSAMPGNLDF. The chain couples TRBV30 to TRBJ2-7; TRBD1 might be the D (5 bases). Germline values: CDR1 GTSNPN, CDR2 SVGIG (reference sequence). There are 12 residues in the CDR3.

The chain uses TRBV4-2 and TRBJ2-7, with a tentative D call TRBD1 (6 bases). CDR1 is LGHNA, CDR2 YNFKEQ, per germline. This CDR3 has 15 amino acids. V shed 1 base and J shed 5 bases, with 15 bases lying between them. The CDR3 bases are TGTGCCAGCAGCCAAGTTGCACAGGGCATTCACGAGCAGTACTTC. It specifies CASSQVAQGIHEQYF.